These 30 T cell receptor beta chains were sequenced from one sample in a study of T cell responses to AZD1222 COVID-19 vaccine (dated by TCRdb to 2020 to 2022). To prepare the library, the immunoSEQ multiplex PCR assay was applied. TCRdb mirrors the immuneACCESS table, restricted to in-frame sequences. Some clones are absent from its copies; in checked studies, under half trace to an unresolved V gene, and the reason for the others is unknown. This sample lists 140,000 or so clones; approximately 86% were detected once. The top ten hold about 5.4% of the sample. The sample's time point label, in plain terms: about 28 days (+/-7) after the second vaccine dose. The meaning of the sample's treatment or condition label: meningococcal conjugate vaccine given as trial control. Sequenced here: peripheral blood, sampled 28 days after the second dose of the MenACWY control vaccine. Receptors were obtained from an adult who received the MenACWY meningococcal vaccine as a control.

V is TRBV2 and J is TRBJ2-5, with 7 bases lining up with TRBD1. In germline, CDR1 is SNHLY, CDR2 FYNNEI. The CDR3 length is 16 residues. V lost 0 bases and J lost 4; bases outside the gene matches: 8. CDR3 region: CASSEALGRGRETQYF. In nucleotides, the CDR3 is TGTGCCAGCAGTGAAGCGCTTGGCAGGGGGAGAGAGACCCAGTACTTC.

The chain recombines TRBV27 with TRBJ2-1; D is perhaps TRBD2 (6 bases). V was shortened by 6 bases and J by 2 bases, with 17 bases between the two germline ends. The CDR3 is 16 residues long. Per germline, CDR1 MNHEY and CDR2 SMNVEV (reference sequence). In DNA form, the CDR3 reads TGTGCCAGCAGGACCCCGACTAGAACGCCCTACAATGAGCAGTTCTTC. Translated, it gives CASRTPTRTPYNEQFF.

J is TRBJ1-5 and V is TRBV5-8; the D gene is possibly TRBD1 (5 bases). Trimming removed 4 bases from V and 0 bases from J, with 11 bases in between. This CDR3 spans 15 amino acids. Germline lookup yields CDR1 SGHTS and CDR2 YDEGEE. The CDR3 DNA reads TGTGCCAGCAGCCGATCAGGGTTTAGCAATCAGCCCCAGCATTTT. Translated: CASSRSGFSNQPQHF.

The rearrangement uses TRBV7-3 and TRBJ2-3; D not certain. The CDR3 length is 13 residues. Deletions cut 1 base from V and 4 bases from J, with 6 bases between. Germline lookup yields CDR1 SGHTA and CDR2 FQGTGA. CDR3 amino acids: CASSLMGADTQYF. The DNA for the CDR3 is TGTGCCAGCAGCTTAATGGGCGCAGATACGCAGTATTTT.

This rearrangement joins TRBV4-2 to TRBJ2-6, with D possibly being TRBD1 (6 bases). This CDR3 contains 16 residues. Trimming took off 1 base at V and 2 bases at J, with 9 bases between the two ends. Germline CDR1 LGHNA, CDR2 YNFKEQ. CDR3 loop: CASSQGAGAGANVLTF. DNA of the CDR3: TGTGCCAGCAGCCAAGGTGCAGGGGCTGGGGCCAACGTCCTGACTTTC.

CDR3 amino acids: CASSFTSDTQYF. The DNA of the CDR3 is TGCGCCAGCAGTTTTACATCGGATACGCAGTATTTT. The chain links TRBV4-3 to TRBJ2-3; D remains ambiguous. This CDR3 is built from 12 residues. Germline V gives CDR1 LGHNA, CDR2 YSLEER. Trimming left V 6 bases short and J 6 bases short, with 10 bases between.

This chain uses TRBV18 with TRBJ1-1; D is unresolved. The V gene's germline CDR1 is KGHSH and CDR2 LQKENI. The V end lost 3 bases, the J end lost 7 bases, and 9 bases lay between the germline ends. This CDR3 region has 12 residues. The CDR3 protein is CASSPGTVEAFF. The CDR3 nucleotides read TGTGCCAGCTCACCCGGAACAGTTGAAGCTTTCTTT.

The chain is built from TRBV7-3 and TRBJ2-1, with 14 bases lining up with TRBD2. V shed 4 bases, J shed 7 bases, and the junction held 3 bases outside the gene matches. Germline V CDR1 and CDR2: SGHTA, FQGTGA. The CDR3 covers 15 residues. CDR3 sequence (DNA): TGTGCCAGCAGCTCGACTAGCGGGGGGGTGAATGAGCAGTTCTTC. Translated: CASSSTSGGVNEQFF.

The chain carries TRBV19 and TRBJ2-6, with D perhaps matching TRBD1 or TRBD2 (5 bases each). Germline CDR1 and CDR2: LNHDA and SQIVND (reference sequence). CDR3 length: 12 amino acids. The CDR3 region is CAGRSGANVLTF. The CDR3 DNA reads as TGTGCGGGACGATCTGGGGCCAACGTCCTGACTTTC.

This chain links TRBV20-1 with TRBJ2-7; 7 bases match TRBD2. The CDR3 sequence is 11 residues long. Germline V CDR1 and CDR2: DFQATT, SNEGSKA (reference sequence). The V gene end was trimmed by 5 bases and the J gene end by 3 bases; junction bases not matched to a gene: 1. The CDR3 loop is CSAPSGYEQYF. The DNA of the CDR3 is TGCAGTGCTCCTAGCGGCTACGAGCAGTACTTC.

The CDR3 DNA reads as TGTGCCAGCAGCTATCCGGGACTAGCGCCCAATGAGCAGTTCTTC. Protein product: CASSYPGLAPNEQFF. The chain links TRBV5-5 to TRBJ2-1; 10 bases align to TRBD2. Trimming removed 3 bases from V and 6 bases from J; junction bases left unmatched: 6. This CDR3 is built from 15 residues. CDR1 and CDR2 (germline): SGHKS, YYEKEE (reference sequence).

This clone was seen more than once but under ten times. This chain joins TRBV7-2 and TRBJ2-7, with TRBD2 as a possible D gene (6 bases). This CDR3 spans 15 amino acids. V was cut by 3 bases and J by 0 bases, with 12 bases left in between. Germline loops: CDR1 SGHTA, CDR2 FQGNSA. The CDR3 DNA sequence: TGTGCCAGCAGCTTCCATAGCGGAAGCTCCTACGAGCAGTACTTC. Translation: CASSFHSGSSYEQYF. Based on the CDR3 plus reference TRBV7-2 and TRBJ2-7, the full variable domain is GAGVSQSPSNKVTEKGKDVELRCDPISGHTALYWYRQSLGQGLEFLIYFQGNSAPDKSGLPSDRFSAERTGGSVSTLTIQRTQQEDSAVYLCASSFHSGSSYEQYFGPGTRLTVT.

The rearrangement links TRBV6-6 to TRBJ1-1, with a weak D call TRBD1 (6 bases). CDR1 is MNHNY and CDR2 is SVGAGI in the germline V gene (reference sequence). V was pared by 3 bases and J by 4 bases, with 9 bases between. This CDR3 region has 13 residues. CDR3 DNA: TGTGCCAGCAGTTATGGAGGGGGCACTGAAGCTTTCTTT. Translated, it gives CASSYGGGTEAFF.

The count of this clone is one. The chain is built from TRBV28 and TRBJ1-5; 10 positions agree with TRBD1. CDR1 MDHEN and CDR2 SYDVKM come from the germline V gene. Germline trimming cut 2 bases from V and 2 bases from J; bases unmatched to any gene: 3. CDR3 length: 16 amino acids. The CDR3 protein is CASSLPGQGGNQPQHF. The CDR3 nucleotides read TGTGCCAGCAGTTTACCTGGACAGGGGGGCAATCAGCCCCAGCATTTT.

This rearrangement joins TRBV7-9 to TRBJ1-1; tentative D call: TRBD1 (5 bases). Germline V gives CDR1 SEHNR, CDR2 FQNEAQ (reference sequence). Trimming pared 1 base from V and 4 bases from J, leaving 10 bases between. The CDR3 is 14 amino acids. The CDR3 loop is CASSLVQGVTEAFF. CDR3 nucleotides: TGTGCCAGCAGCTTAGTCCAGGGAGTCACTGAAGCTTTCTTT.

This chain uses TRBV11-3 with TRBJ2-7; the match to TRBD2 covers 8 bases. The CDR3 spans 14 residues. In germline, CDR1 is SGHNT, CDR2 YENEEA. Trimming cost V 5 bases and J 2 bases; bases outside gene matches: 5. Here the CDR3 reads CASSVTSGTYEQYF. DNA of the CDR3: TGTGCCAGCAGCGTTACTAGCGGAACCTACGAGCAGTACTTC.

The CDR3: CASRETSGSFYEQYF. DNA of the CDR3: TGCGCCAGCAGAGAGACTAGCGGGAGTTTCTACGAGCAGTACTTC. The chain employs TRBV23-1 and TRBJ2-7; 12 nucleotides match TRBD2. TRBV23-1 is an ORF, and what it does is uncertain. The CDR3 contains 15 residues. The trim removed 6 bases at V and 3 bases at J, leaving 6 bases unmatched.

The chain couples TRBV29-1 to TRBJ2-1, with TRBD2 matching over 7 bases. The CDR3 consists of 14 residues. Germline lookup yields CDR1 SQVTM and CDR2 ANQGSEA. Trimming removed 7 bases from V and 0 bases from J; junction bases left unmatched: 6. This CDR3 reads CSAGTTSSYNEQFF. CDR3 nucleotide sequence: TGCAGCGCTGGGACTACGAGCTCCTACAATGAGCAGTTCTTC.

V and J are TRBV19 and TRBJ1-2; 12 nucleotides line up with TRBD1. The CDR3 is 15 residues long. Trimming took 8 bases from V and 4 from J; bases not matched to a gene: 8. Looked up from germline, CDR1 is LNHDA and CDR2 is SQIVND (reference sequence). CDR3 bases: TGTGCCAGTTCACCCGGGACAGGGGGCGTCTATGGCTACACCTTC. Its translation: CASSPGTGGVYGYTF.

In this sample, this clone turned up once. The rearrangement uses TRBV6-2 or TRBV6-3 and TRBJ1-4; no clear D. Germline CDR1 reads MNHEY; CDR2 reads SVGEGT. V lost 6 bases and J 1 base, leaving 15 bases between the germline ends. CDR3 length: 16 amino acids. CDR3 loop: CASSPARSVTNEKLFF. Written as DNA, the CDR3 is TGTGCCAGCAGCCCTGCACGGAGCGTAACTAATGAAAAACTGTTTTTT.

The gene calls are TRBV6-5 and TRBJ2-7, with TRBD2 identical over 8 bases. The V segment lost 2 bases and the J segment 5 bases; nucleotides outside the gene matches: 8. From germline, CDR1 is MNHEY and CDR2 SVGAGI. The CDR3 is made up of 15 amino acids. The CDR3 region is CASSYRGGEVHEQYF. The CDR3 coding sequence is TGTGCCAGCAGTTACCGGGGGGGGGAGGTCCACGAGCAGTACTTC.

The chain couples TRBV10-3 to TRBJ2-1, with 10 bases matching TRBD2. The trim removed 0 bases at V and 8 bases at J, leaving 10 bases unmatched. The CDR3 spans 17 residues. Germline V lookup: CDR1 ENHRY, CDR2 SYGVKD. This CDR3 is CAISESWASGSRDEQFF. The CDR3 bases are TGTGCCATCAGTGAGTCCTGGGCTAGCGGGAGTAGGGATGAGCAGTTCTTC.

The chain links TRBV28 to TRBJ1-5, with 8 bases aligning to TRBD1. This CDR3 has 18 residues. Germline V lookup: CDR1 MDHEN, CDR2 SYDVKM. The ends lost 8 bases at V and 6 bases at J; junction bases unmatched: 21. The CDR3 nucleotides read TGTGCCAGCCAAAATCCCTACCGAAGGACAGGGAAAATTCAGCCCCAGCATTTT. It specifies CASQNPYRRTGKIQPQHF.

The J gene is TRBJ2-4, the V gene TRBV6-2 or TRBV6-3, with D possibly called TRBD1 or TRBD2 (5 bases each). The V and J ends lost 5 bases and 7 bases respectively, with 12 bases between them. Germline V CDR1 and CDR2: MNHEY, SVGEGT. The CDR3 totals 13 residues. DNA of the CDR3: TGTGCCAGCAGTACCCCCAGGGAGAACATTCAGTACTTC. This codes for CASSTPRENIQYF.

This chain joins TRBV6-5 and TRBJ2-7; tentatively, D is TRBD1 (6 bases). Germline V gene lookup returns CDR1 MNHEY and CDR2 SVGAGI. This CDR3 spans 13 amino acids. Trimming cost V 8 bases and J 1 base, with 12 bases left between them. CDR3 sequence (DNA): TGTGCCAGCCGCATGGACAGATCCTACGAGCAGTACTTC. Translating it yields CASRMDRSYEQYF.

The chain carries TRBV11-3 and TRBJ2-4; 9 bases align to TRBD2. V was clipped by 5 bases and J by 4 bases; unmatched bases: 9. CDR1 is SGHNT, CDR2 YENEEA, per germline. The length of the CDR3 is 16 residues. This CDR3 reads CASSLRGSGGKNIQYF. The CDR3 region has the DNA TGTGCCAGCAGCCTCCGGGGTAGCGGGGGTAAAAACATTCAGTACTTC.

The J gene is TRBJ2-1, the V gene TRBV3-1 (or the pseudogene TRBV3-2); D is perhaps TRBD1 or TRBD2 (5 bases each). V lost 4 bases and J lost 3, with 10 bases in between. Germline V gives CDR1 LGHDT, CDR2 YNNKEL (reference sequence). This CDR3 has 14 amino acids. This CDR3 is CASSRGTDYNEQFF. The CDR3 bases are TGTGCCAGCAGCCGGGGGACGGACTACAATGAGCAGTTCTTC.

This clone was picked up one time. The genes are TRBV7-9 and TRBJ2-1; a weak D match, TRBD2 (7 bases). CDR3 size: 16 residues. Per germline, CDR1 SEHNR and CDR2 FQNEAQ (reference sequence). Trimming took 1 base from V and 7 from J, leaving 17 bases between them. The CDR3, as DNA: TGTGCCAGCAGCTTAGAGGGGGGAGGGCCAACGAATGAGCAGTTCTTC. Residues: CASSLEGGGPTNEQFF.

The chain combines TRBV21-1 with TRBJ1-2. TRBV21-1 is a pseudogene segment. The CDR3 contains 14 residues. The DNA of the CDR3 is TGTGCCAGCAGCAAAATGGGGGGGGCCTATGGCTACACCTTC. Its protein product is CASSKMGGAYGYTF.

The rearrangement joins TRBV19 to TRBJ2-7, with 7 bases fitting TRBD1. V was clipped by 8 bases and J by 3 bases; unmatched bases: 7. CDR1 is LNHDA and CDR2 is SQIVND in the germline V gene (reference sequence). The CDR3 length is 13 residues. DNA for the CDR3: TGTGCCAGTGCGAGGACAGGCTACTACGAGCAGTACTTC. Translating gives CASARTGYYEQYF.